The T cell receptor beta chain under discussion was sequenced for a study of blood T cell repertoires in COVID-19. In the source study's methods: Cell counts per sample came from amplifying reference gene primers. The data were produced by immunoSEQ multiplex PCR, yet TCRdb's version contains in-frame clones alone and is incomplete. From that table come the V and J calls and clone size; the DNA was used to work out D and trimming. The table lists approximately 88,000 clones, roughly 76% of them singletons. The CDR3 contains 16 residues. Trimming removed 0 bases from V and 7 bases from J, with 13 bases in between. Looked up from germline, CDR1 is LGHNA and CDR2 is YNFKEQ.

This rearrangement joins TRBV4-2 to TRBJ1-6; possibly TRBD1 for D (6 bases). The clonotype was recovered from a woman aged 80 or over with active or convalescent COVID-19. The material sequenced was peripheral blood. CDR3 in amino acids: CASSQDTTGGNSPLHF. In nucleotides, the CDR3 is TGTGCCAGCAGCCAAGATACGACAGGAGGAAATTCACCCCTCCACTTT.